This TCR beta chain was observed in a study of blood T cell repertoires in COVID-19. Study-level background: The United States, Italy and Spain were the sources of the acute and convalescent COVID-19 samples. Sources were T cells, B-cell-depleted T cells, or PBMCs; the material itself was cDNA or gDNA.

Authors' methods: Estimated nucleated cell counts came from reference gene primer amplification. Only in-frame clones appear in the TCRdb table, and some are missing; sequencing was by immunoSEQ multiplex PCR. That table supplies the V and J calls and clone size; D and trimming were determined from the DNA. The table records about 260,000 clones, 85% of them present only once. Germline lookup yields CDR1 MNHEY and CDR2 SVGAGI. The CDR3 has 13 residues. This chain uses TRBV6-5 with TRBJ1-2; 8 nucleotides line up with TRBD1. This TCR was recovered from a human donor in a cohort sampled during active COVID-19. The sequencing sample was made of peripheral blood. The CDR3 sequence: CASRRQGNYGYTF. The CDR3 coding sequence is TGTGCGAGTCGAAGACAGGGGAACTATGGCTACACCTTC.